The 23 T cell receptor beta chains below all came from one sample that was sequenced in a study of blood T cell repertoires in COVID-19. Measured with immunoSEQ multiplex PCR; TCRdb has only the in-frame clones, and not every one. Among 650,000 to 800,000 clones, 85% to 90% were seen once, and the ten largest hold approximately 0.3%. Sequenced sample: peripheral blood. These TCRs come from a woman under 30 with acute or convalescent COVID-19.

The chain recombines TRBV4-1 with TRBJ2-1; 7 nucleotides agree with TRBD2. The CDR3 is 20 amino acids. V was pared by 2 bases and J by 1 base, with 17 bases of the junction left unmatched. The germline V gene has CDR1 MGHRA and CDR2 YSYEKL. CDR3 in amino acids: CASSQSPLQRGDKSYNEQFF. CDR3 nucleotide sequence: TGCGCCAGCAGCCAATCTCCACTACAGCGGGGAGACAAATCCTACAATGAGCAGTTCTTC.

This clone was seen only a few times. The chain links TRBV7-8 to TRBJ1-1; 9 positions agree with TRBD1. Germline CDR1 SGHVS, CDR2 FQNEAQ. This CDR3 region has 14 residues. Trimming at V came to 7 bases and at J to 3 bases, leaving 6 bases not matched to a gene. CDR3 DNA sequence: TGTGCCAGCACCAGAACAGGGGGCGACACTGAAGCTTTCTTT. Translation: CASTRTGGDTEAFF.

The chain uses TRBV7-2 and TRBJ1-5; TRBD1 matches at 9 bases. The germline V gene encodes CDR1 SGHTA and CDR2 FQGNSA. The junction had 7 bases not matched to a gene; V was cut back by 5 bases and J by 2 bases. The CDR3 loop spans 16 amino acids. For the CDR3, the DNA is TGTGCCAGCAGCCCGTCGACAGGGGGAGGCAATCAGCCCCAGCATTTT. Protein sequence: CASSPSTGGGNQPQHF.

The rearrangement joins TRBV5-4 to TRBJ1-3, with D perhaps matching TRBD1 (6 bases). Germline CDR1 reads SGHNT; CDR2 reads YYREEE (reference sequence). V shed 3 bases and J shed 4 bases, with 14 bases lying between them. This CDR3 has 15 residues. The CDR3 region is CASSSNRVSGNTIYF. As DNA, the CDR3 is TGTGCCAGCAGCTCTAACAGGGTGAGCGGAAACACCATATATTTT.

This clone was observed a handful of times. The genes are TRBV19 and TRBJ1-2; tentative D call: TRBD1 (6 bases). The CDR3 totals 16 residues. Germline V gene data show CDR1 as LNHDA and CDR2 as SQIVND (reference sequence). V lost 3 bases and J 4 bases, leaving 18 bases between the germline ends. The CDR3 DNA follows: TGTGCCAGTAGTATCAGGGGCCCCCCGGTCGGCTATGGCTACACCTTC. As protein: CASSIRGPPVGYGYTF.

The V gene is TRBV6-4, the J gene TRBJ1-6; 9 nucleotides align to TRBD1. Germline CDR1 MRHNA, CDR2 SNTAGT. This CDR3 is 18 amino acids long. Germline trimming cut 7 bases from V and 1 base from J; bases unmatched to any gene: 11. As DNA, the CDR3 is TGTGCCAGCATCAATGCCCGGGACAGGGCATCCTATAATTCACCCCTCCACTTT. As protein: CASINARDRASYNSPLHF.

V gene TRBV9 combines with J gene TRBJ1-2, with TRBD1 identical over 9 bases. The CDR3 runs to 16 residues. Germline lookup yields CDR1 SGDLS and CDR2 YYNGEE. Germline trimming cut 0 bases from V and 8 bases from J; bases unmatched to any gene: 11. The CDR3 region is CASSVELWDREGGYTF. The CDR3 DNA reads as TGTGCCAGCAGCGTAGAACTATGGGACAGGGAAGGCGGCTACACCTTC.

The gene calls are TRBV5-1 and TRBJ1-3, with TRBD1 as a possible D gene (5 bases). The CDR3 runs to 15 residues. The V end was cut by 0 bases, the J end by 0 bases, with 7 bases between. The germline V gene encodes CDR1 SGHRS and CDR2 YFSETQ. The CDR3 is CASSLAGGSGNTIYF. In nucleotides, the CDR3 is TGCGCCAGCAGCTTGGCGGGGGGCTCTGGAAACACCATATATTTT.

V and J are TRBV5-5 and TRBJ2-7, with D maybe TRBD1 (5 bases). The CDR3 contains 14 residues. The germline V gene encodes CDR1 SGHKS and CDR2 YYEKEE (reference sequence). The V gene lost 4 bases and the J gene lost 4 bases, with 15 bases spanning the gap. Written as DNA, the CDR3 is TGTGCCAGCAGCCCTCTCACAGGTCTATACGAGCAGTACTTC. This codes for CASSPLTGLYEQYF.

The rearrangement uses TRBV10-2 and TRBJ2-5; 10 bases agree with TRBD2. V trimming: 7 bases; J trimming: 3 bases; junction bases outside the gene matches: 2. Germline CDR1 reads WSHSY; CDR2 reads SAAADI. The CDR3 extends over 13 amino acids. The CDR3 sequence is CASNLAGEETQYF. DNA for the CDR3: TGCGCCAGCAACCTAGCGGGGGAAGAGACCCAGTACTTC.

V gene TRBV9 combines with J gene TRBJ2-2; 11 bases map to TRBD1. CDR1 and CDR2 from the germline V gene are SGDLS and YYNGEE. This CDR3 has 15 residues. With V trimmed by 4 bases and J by 6 bases, 5 bases remained unmatched. CDR3 amino acids: CASSPPGQGAGELFF. CDR3 DNA sequence: TGTGCCAGCAGCCCTCCGGGACAGGGGGCCGGGGAGCTGTTTTTT.

There are a few counts of this clone. This chain links TRBV24-1 with TRBJ1-2; D uncertain. The CDR3 runs to 13 residues. From germline, CDR1 is KGHDR and CDR2 SFDVKD. Between the trimmed V and J ends, which lost 0 bases and 6 bases, there was a span of 7 bases. The CDR3 nucleotides read TGTGCCACCAGTGATTTGAACGGGAATGGCTACACCTTC. Translated: CATSDLNGNGYTF.

The chain links TRBV7-9 to TRBJ2-1; 8 bases agree with TRBD1. This CDR3 has 12 amino acids. Germline trimming cut 5 bases from V and 8 bases from J; bases unmatched to any gene: 2. CDR1 and CDR2 (germline): SEHNR, FQNEAQ (reference sequence). CDR3 nucleotides: TGTGCCAGCAGCCCAGGGGGCGATGAGCAGTTCTTC. This codes for CASSPGGDEQFF.

The rearrangement joins TRBV28 to TRBJ2-3; D possibly corresponds to TRBD2 (5 bases). Trimming removed 5 bases from V and 6 bases from J, with 12 bases in between. The CDR3 length is 13 residues. The germline CDR1 and CDR2 sequences are MDHEN and SYDVKM. The CDR3: CASSAGPLDTQYF. Here the CDR3 DNA reads TGTGCCAGCAGTGCGGGCCCTCTTGATACGCAGTATTTT.

The V and J genes are TRBV24-1 and TRBJ1-1; D uncertain. The CDR3 totals 12 residues. Germline CDR1 and CDR2: KGHDR and SFDVKD. V was clipped by 4 bases and J by 3 bases, with 5 bases between them. The CDR3 is CATSDYDTEAFF. The DNA of the CDR3 is TGTGCCACCAGTGACTATGACACTGAAGCTTTCTTT.

The chain combines TRBV27 with TRBJ1-3; perhaps TRBD1 as D (5 bases). Germline loops: CDR1 MNHEY, CDR2 SMNVEV (reference sequence). Trimming took off 11 bases at V and 4 bases at J, with 15 bases between the two ends. This CDR3 has 13 amino acids. CDR3 residues: CAGTLNRGNTIYF. The DNA for the CDR3 is TGTGCCGGAACCCTCAACAGGGGAAACACCATATATTTT.

The chain has TRBV2 and TRBJ1-5; TRBD1 aligns across 9 bases. V shed 6 bases and J 2 bases; nucleotides not matched to a gene: 14. Per the germline V gene, CDR1 is SNHLY and CDR2 is FYNNEI. This CDR3 region has 18 residues. This chain's CDR3 is CASSQGQGDDKGNQPQHF. CDR3 bases: TGTGCCAGCAGCCAGGGACAGGGTGATGACAAGGGCAATCAGCCCCAGCATTTT.

The chain carries TRBV11-2 and TRBJ2-2; D might be TRBD2 (7 bases). This CDR3 has 14 residues. Germline V gene lookup returns CDR1 SGHAT and CDR2 FQNNGV. The V and J ends lost 8 bases and 3 bases respectively, with 13 bases between them. The CDR3 nucleotides read TGTGCCAGCCTCGTGGGGGGGCACACCGGGGAGCTGTTTTTT. This encodes CASLVGGHTGELFF.

This clone has only one observation. This chain connects TRBV7-2 to TRBJ2-7; possible D gene TRBD2, 6 bases. Germline V gene sequence: CDR1 SGHTA, CDR2 FQGNSA. Trimming cost V 5 bases and J 2 bases, with 16 bases left between them. The CDR3 contains 15 residues. The CDR3 here is CASSDKGTGAYEQYF. CDR3 nucleotide sequence: TGTGCCAGCAGCGACAAGGGGACGGGGGCCTACGAGCAGTACTTC.

The V and J genes are TRBV19 and TRBJ1-1, with TRBD1 as a possible D gene (6 bases). This CDR3 has 16 residues. Per germline, CDR1 LNHDA and CDR2 SQIVND (reference sequence). Trimming shortened V by 1 base and J by 6 bases, and 18 bases separated the two germline ends. The CDR3 DNA reads TGTGCCAGTAGTATAGCGAATCGGGGGGGCTGGGCTGAAGCTTTCTTT. Its protein is CASSIANRGGWAEAFF. Combining the CDR3 with reference TRBV19 and TRBJ1-1 gives the whole variable domain DGGITQSPKYLFRKEGQNVTLSCEQNLNHDAMYWYRQDPGQGLRLIYYSQIVNDFQKGDIAEGYSVSREKKESFPLTVTSAQKNPTAFYLCASSIANRGGWAEAFFGQGTRLTVV.

The V and J genes are TRBV11-3 and TRBJ1-1, with TRBD1 as a possible D gene (6 bases). Deletions cut 5 bases from V and 2 bases from J, with 9 bases between. Germline CDR1 is SGHNT and CDR2 is YENEEA. This CDR3 contains 13 residues. The chain's CDR3 is CASSAGTNTEAFF. The CDR3 bases are TGTGCCAGCAGCGCTGGGACAAACACTGAAGCTTTCTTT.

The gene calls are TRBV5-1 and TRBJ1-2, with 10 bases identical to TRBD1. The junction had 5 bases not matched to a gene; V was cut back by 3 bases and J by 0 bases. Germline CDR1 is SGHRS and CDR2 is YFSETQ. The length of the CDR3 is 16 residues. CDR3 region: CASSSMGTGANYGYTF. The CDR3 nucleotides read TGCGCCAGCAGCTCAATGGGGACAGGGGCTAACTATGGCTACACCTTC.

This chain links TRBV7-9 with TRBJ1-2; TRBD1 matches at 9 bases. J gave up 4 bases and V 5 bases, and 11 bases lay outside the gene matches. CDR1 and CDR2 (germline): SEHNR, FQNEAQ (reference sequence). The CDR3 consists of 16 residues. The CDR3 protein is CASSISPGTGSYGYTF. As DNA, the CDR3 is TGTGCCAGCAGCATAAGTCCCGGGACAGGGTCCTATGGCTACACCTTC.